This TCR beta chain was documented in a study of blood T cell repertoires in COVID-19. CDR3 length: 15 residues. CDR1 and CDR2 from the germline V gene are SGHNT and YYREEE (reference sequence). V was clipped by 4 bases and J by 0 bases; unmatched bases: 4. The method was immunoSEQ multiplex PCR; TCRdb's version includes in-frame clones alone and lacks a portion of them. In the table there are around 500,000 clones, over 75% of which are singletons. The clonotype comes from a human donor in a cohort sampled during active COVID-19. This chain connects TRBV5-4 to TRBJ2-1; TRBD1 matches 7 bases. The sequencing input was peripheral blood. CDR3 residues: CASSRDRVSYNEQFF. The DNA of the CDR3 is TGTGCCAGCAGCCGAGACAGGGTCTCCTACAATGAGCAGTTCTTC.